Following are 25 T cell receptor beta chains from one sample sequenced in a study of blood T cell repertoires in COVID-19. Data came from immunoSEQ multiplex PCR; TCRdb stores just in-frame clones and leaves some out. Among under 500,000 clones, around 89% were seen once, and the ten largest hold around 4.4%. Source material: peripheral blood. Receptors originate from a woman in her twenties or thirties with acute or convalescent COVID-19.

V usage is TRBV5-1 and J usage is TRBJ2-7; no reliable D call. The CDR3 contains 14 residues. Germline V CDR1 and CDR2: SGHRS, YFSETQ. The germline V and J ends were trimmed by 0 bases and 4 bases, with 11 bases remaining between them. The CDR3 DNA reads TGCGCCAGCAGCTTGGTATCAGATACGTACGAGCAGTACTTC. It codes for CASSLVSDTYEQYF.

This clone was recorded only once. The rearrangement joins TRBV3-1 (or the pseudogene TRBV3-2) to TRBJ2-1; TRBD1 matches at 11 bases. With 1 base clipped from V and 4 bases from J, the junction kept 9 bases outside the gene matches. Germline-derived CDR1 and CDR2 are LGHDT and YNNKEL (reference sequence). CDR3 size: 18 residues. CDR3 amino acids: CASSQALTGTGGYNEQFF. In DNA, the CDR3 is TGTGCCAGCAGCCAAGCTTTAACCGGGACAGGGGGGTACAATGAGCAGTTCTTC.

About this clone itself: This sample also contains other DNA sequences that code for the same CDR3. The chain uses TRBV28 and TRBJ1-1; D remains unclear. Germline lookup yields CDR1 MDHEN and CDR2 SYDVKM. The CDR3 is 12 residues long. V lost 1 base to trimming and J lost 2 bases, with 2 bases between them. CDR3 residues: CASSLSNTEAFF. The CDR3 nucleotides are TGTGCCAGCAGTTTATCTAACACTGAAGCTTTCTTT.

The chain carries TRBV5-6 and TRBJ2-7; TRBD1 might be the D (5 bases). The V and J ends lost 0 bases and 1 base respectively, with 8 bases between them. This CDR3 contains 14 residues. Germline assignment: CDR1 SGHDT and CDR2 YYEEEE. CDR3 nucleotide sequence: TGTGCCAGCAGCTTGGGGACACTGTCCTACGAGCAGTACTTC. Encoded protein: CASSLGTLSYEQYF.

The rearrangement links TRBV19 to TRBJ2-3; 8 nucleotides agree with TRBD2. V shed 8 bases, J shed 4 bases, and the junction held 5 bases outside the gene matches. In germline, CDR1 is LNHDA, CDR2 SQIVND (reference sequence). CDR3 length equals 13 residues. In nucleotides, the CDR3 is TGTGCCAGTGACCGGGGGGGCGCAGATACGCAGTATTTT. This sequence encodes CASDRGGADTQYF.

This clone was counted once. The chain carries TRBV3-1 (or the pseudogene TRBV3-2) and TRBJ1-3; D is ambiguous. Germline CDR1 reads LGHDT; CDR2 reads YNNKEL (reference sequence). Trimming pared 5 bases from V and 2 bases from J, leaving 4 bases between. The CDR3 runs 12 residues. DNA of the CDR3: TGTGCCAGCAGCTCCACTGGAAACACCATATATTTT. It translates to CASSSTGNTIYF.

The gene calls are TRBV24-1 and TRBJ1-2; 10 bases are a match to TRBD1. The CDR3 runs to 14 residues. V gave up 2 bases and J gave up 8 bases; unmatched junction bases: 4. Germline CDR1 and CDR2: KGHDR and SFDVKD. The CDR3 nucleotides read TGTGCCACCAGTGATTCTGACAGGGGGCACGGCTACACCTTC. Translating gives CATSDSDRGHGYTF.

J is TRBJ1-6 and V is TRBV5-1; 7 bases agree with TRBD1. There are 13 residues in the CDR3. Germline V CDR1 and CDR2: SGHRS, YFSETQ. The V and J ends lost 5 bases and 9 bases, in that order; junction bases with no gene match: 5. In DNA, the CDR3 is TGCGCCAGCAGAAACAGGGGCTCTTCACCCCTCCACTTT. This gives the protein CASRNRGSSPLHF.

Here the CDR3 DNA reads TGTGCCACCAGTGGACGTCGGGACGAGCAGTACTTC. It specifies CATSGRRDEQYF. J is TRBJ2-7 and V is TRBV24-1; D not resolved. Germline lookup yields CDR1 KGHDR and CDR2 SFDVKD. The CDR3 runs 12 residues. V shed 5 bases and J shed 5 bases, with 9 bases lying between them.

CDR3 sequence: CASSDVLGTRNEQFF. In DNA form, the CDR3 reads TGTGCCAGCAGTGACGTCCTCGGGACACGCAATGAGCAGTTCTTC. The chain couples TRBV6-1 to TRBJ2-1; TRBD1 is a possible D gene (6 bases). Per germline, CDR1 MNHNS and CDR2 SASEGT. The CDR3 sequence is 15 residues long. Trimming removed 3 bases from V and 6 bases from J, with 15 bases in between.

The gene calls are TRBV30 and TRBJ1-5; tentative D call: TRBD1 (6 bases). CDR3 size: 14 residues. V was cut by 1 base and J by 9 bases, with 16 bases left in between. The germline gives CDR1 GTSNPN, CDR2 SVGIG (reference sequence). The CDR3 reads CAWSGGWGLGPQHF. The CDR3 nucleotides read TGTGCCTGGAGTGGAGGCTGGGGGCTGGGGCCCCAGCATTTT. Filled out from reference TRBV30 and TRBJ1-5, the complete variable domain reads SQTIHQWPATLVQPVGSPLSLECTVEGTSNPNLYWYRQAAGRGLQLLFYSVGIGQISSEVPQNLSASRPQDRQFILSSKKLLLSDSGFYLCAWSGGWGLGPQHFGDGTRLSIL.

The chain has TRBV2 and TRBJ1-2; 7 bases are a match to TRBD1. The CDR3 length is 12 residues. Losses at the gene ends were 6 bases for V and 4 bases for J; bases not matched to a gene: 2. Germline-derived CDR1 and CDR2 are SNHLY and FYNNEI. For the CDR3, the DNA is TGTGCCAGCAGCCAGGGGGGCTATGGCTACACCTTC. Translation: CASSQGGYGYTF.

The genes are TRBV9 and TRBJ2-3; 8 bases agree with TRBD2. This CDR3 has 16 residues. V lost 3 bases to trimming and J lost 4 bases; unmatched junction nucleotides: 10. CDR1 is SGDLS, CDR2 YYNGEE, per germline. The CDR3 coding sequence is TGTGCCAGCAGCGACCAGAGCGGGGGTGGGGCAGATACGCAGTATTTT. It translates to CASSDQSGGGADTQYF.

This chain uses TRBV6-5 with TRBJ2-7; the match to TRBD2 covers 12 bases. Germline CDR1 MNHEY, CDR2 SVGAGI. V shed 7 bases and J 1 base; nucleotides not matched to a gene: 5. The CDR3 runs to 15 residues. CDR3 bases: TGTGCCAGCACACTACTAGCGGGGGGATCCTACGAGCAGTACTTC. Protein: CASTLLAGGSYEQYF.

The V gene is TRBV30, the J gene TRBJ2-2; 9 nucleotides align to TRBD1. This CDR3 is 16 amino acids long. J gave up 3 bases and V 0 bases, and 5 bases lay outside the gene matches. The germline CDR1 and CDR2 sequences are GTSNPN and SVGIG (reference sequence). The CDR3 is CAWSVLQGAYTGELFF. Here the CDR3 DNA reads TGTGCCTGGAGTGTACTACAGGGGGCTTACACCGGGGAGCTGTTTTTT.

V and J are TRBV5-4 and TRBJ2-1, with 7 bases that match TRBD1. V was clipped by 1 base and J by 7 bases; unmatched bases: 8. The germline gives CDR1 SGHNT, CDR2 YYREEE (reference sequence). The CDR3 contains 15 residues. The CDR3 reads CASSLSYGTANEQFF. The DNA of the CDR3 is TGTGCCAGCAGCTTGAGCTACGGGACAGCTAATGAGCAGTTCTTC.

In nucleotides, the CDR3 is TGTGCCAGCAGTGTTCAGGGGCGAGAGACCCAGTACTTC. Amino acids: CASSVQGRETQYF. The gene calls are TRBV2 and TRBJ2-5; D may be TRBD1 (6 bases). V was shortened by 4 bases and J by 4 bases, with 10 bases between the two germline ends. The CDR3 totals 13 residues. CDR1 and CDR2 (germline): SNHLY, FYNNEI.

This clone was recorded only once. The gene calls are TRBV30 and TRBJ2-7, with 9 bases fitting TRBD1. The CDR3 is 16 amino acids. CDR1 GTSNPN and CDR2 SVGIG come from the germline V gene (reference sequence). V lost 4 bases and J lost 3; bases outside the gene matches: 13. The chain's CDR3 is CAWTHGPGQGHYEQYF. The CDR3 DNA reads as TGTGCCTGGACCCATGGACCGGGACAGGGACACTACGAGCAGTACTTC.

The V and J genes are TRBV18 and TRBJ2-7; 8 bases fit TRBD1. The CDR3 covers 15 residues. J gave up 4 bases and V 5 bases, and 10 bases lay outside the gene matches. Germline V CDR1 and CDR2: KGHSH, LQKENI. In DNA, the CDR3 is TGTGCCAGCTCAGGGATCCGAGACAGGGGTTACGAGCAGTACTTC. Translated, it gives CASSGIRDRGYEQYF.

The rearrangement links TRBV6-4 to TRBJ1-5; TRBD1 is a possible D gene (5 bases). V was cut by 5 bases and J by 6 bases, with 14 bases left in between. Germline lookup yields CDR1 MRHNA and CDR2 SNTAGT. This CDR3 has 14 amino acids. The DNA for the CDR3 is TGTGCCAGCAGTTGGGAGTCGGGGGGTCAGCCCCAGCATTTT. It encodes CASSWESGGQPQHF.

A few counts support this clone. This chain uses TRBV5-1 with TRBJ2-2, with TRBD1 identical over 10 bases. The germline CDR1 and CDR2 sequences are SGHRS and YFSETQ. Unmatched junction bases numbered 11, after V lost 6 bases and J lost 0 bases. The CDR3 length is 18 residues. This chain's CDR3 is CASTGTGATKTNTGELFF. CDR3 in DNA: TGCGCCAGCACAGGGACAGGGGCCACCAAAACGAACACCGGGGAGCTGTTTTTT.

This clone was observed a single time. This rearrangement joins TRBV5-6 to TRBJ2-3; D possibly corresponds to TRBD1 (6 bases). V was pared by 0 bases and J by 2 bases, with 13 bases between. CDR3 length: 16 amino acids. Germline-derived CDR1 and CDR2 are SGHDT and YYEEEE. The CDR3 sequence: CASSLVGTMDTDTQYF. CDR3 DNA: TGTGCCAGCAGCTTGGTTGGGACAATGGACACAGATACGCAGTATTTT. The full variable domain, with the rest looked up from reference TRBV5-6 and TRBJ2-3, is DAGVTQSPTHLIKTRGQQVTLRCSPKSGHDTVSWYQQALGQGPQFIFQYYEEEERQRGNFPDRFSGHQFPNYSSELNVNALLLGDSALYLCASSLVGTMDTDTQYFGPGTRLTVL.

The rearrangement joins TRBV3-1 (or the pseudogene TRBV3-2) to TRBJ2-7; D might be TRBD2 (6 bases). The CDR3 totals 13 residues. CDR1 is LGHDT, CDR2 YNNKEL, per germline (reference sequence). Trimming stripped 1 base from V and 9 bases from J, with 13 bases between. Here the CDR3 DNA reads TGTGCCAGCAGCCAAGTAGAAAACGGGGGGCAGTACTTC. It codes for CASSQVENGGQYF.

This clone has a single count. The chain has TRBV28 and TRBJ2-5, with TRBD2 identical over 13 bases. Germline CDR1 reads MDHEN; CDR2 reads SYDVKM. The junction had 8 bases not matched to a gene; V was cut back by 5 bases and J by 5 bases. The CDR3 has 16 amino acids. CDR3 region: CASSLLTSGGRETQYF. The CDR3 DNA reads TGTGCCAGCAGTCTACTGACTAGCGGGGGGAGGGAGACCCAGTACTTC.

This chain links TRBV19 with TRBJ1-3; 9 bases match TRBD1. J lost 4 bases, V lost 7 bases, and 8 bases had no gene match. Germline CDR1 reads LNHDA; CDR2 reads SQIVND (reference sequence). CDR3 length: 15 amino acids. CDR3 nucleotide sequence: TGTGCCAGTATGAAGGACAGGGGACCCGGAAACACCATATATTTT. Translated, it gives CASMKDRGPGNTIYF.